The clone carrying this T cell receptor (beta chain) was found many times. Its antigen is unknown. The CDR3 contains 15 residues. The V end lost 2 bases, the J end lost 0 bases, and 11 bases lay between the germline ends. Germline V gives CDR1 MNHNY, CDR2 SVGAGI (reference sequence). These data come from a study of post-analysis software for immune sequencing data. Study results and caveats: TRBV5-6, TRBV5-1 and TRBV20-1 were among roughly 5 TRBV segments more frequent in patients than controls. F measure clustering grouped samples strongly by preparation batch.

cDNA libraries for TCR beta contained unique molecular identifiers. One entry per CDR3 protein results from TCRdb running MiXCR on the PCR reads. The sample contains around 180,000 distinct CDR3 sequences, around 28% of which appear only once. V is TRBV6-6 and J is TRBJ2-7; D perhaps matches TRBD1 (5 bases). The source of this sequence is a girl aged 5-17 years with multiple sclerosis. Sequenced input: blood. Here the CDR3 reads CASSYGAASSYEQYF. CDR3 DNA sequence: TGTGCCAGCAGTTACGGGGCTGCAAGCTCCTACGAGCAGTACTTC.